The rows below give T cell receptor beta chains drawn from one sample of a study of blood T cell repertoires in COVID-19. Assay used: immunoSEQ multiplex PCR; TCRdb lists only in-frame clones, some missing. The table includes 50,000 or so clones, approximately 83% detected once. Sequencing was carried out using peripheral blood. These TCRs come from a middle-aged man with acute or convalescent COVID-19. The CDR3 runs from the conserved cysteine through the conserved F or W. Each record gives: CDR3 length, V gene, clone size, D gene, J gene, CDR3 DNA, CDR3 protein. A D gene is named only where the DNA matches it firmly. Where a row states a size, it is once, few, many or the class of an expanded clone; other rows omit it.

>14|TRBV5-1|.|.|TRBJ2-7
TGCGCCAGCAGTCCGTCGACAGTTGTCGGCGAGCAGTACTTC
CASSPSTVVGEQYF
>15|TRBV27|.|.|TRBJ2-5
TGTGCCAGCAGCTCTATACTAGCAGCAAAAGAGACCCAGTACTTC
CASSSILAAKETQYF
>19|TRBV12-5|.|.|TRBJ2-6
TGTGCTAGTGGTTTGTTCCCGGGGGGCCTGACATCTGGGGCCAACGTCCTGACTTTC
CASGLFPGGLTSGANVLTF
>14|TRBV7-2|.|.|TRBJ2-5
TGTGCCAGCAGCCAACCCTCAGGGGACGAGACCCAGTACTTC
CASSQPSGDETQYF
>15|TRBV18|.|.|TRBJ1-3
TGTGCCAGCTCACTAAACACAGGGTCTGGAAACACCATATATTTT
CASSLNTGSGNTIYF
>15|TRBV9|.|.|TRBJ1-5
TGTGCCAGCAGCGTAGGTGCTCAGAACAATCAGCCCCAGCATTTT
CASSVGAQNNQPQHF
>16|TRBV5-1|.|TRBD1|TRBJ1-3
TGCGCCAGCAGCGGAAGACAGGGGGCTCGAGGAAACACCATATATTTT
CASSGRQGARGNTIYF
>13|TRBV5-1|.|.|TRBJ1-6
TGCGCCAGCAGCTTAGGCGGTGATTCACCCCTCCACTTT
CASSLGGDSPLHF
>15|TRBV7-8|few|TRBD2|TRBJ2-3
TGTGCCAGCAGCTCTAGCGGGGGGGCCAAGGATACGCAGTATTTT
CASSSSGGAKDTQYF
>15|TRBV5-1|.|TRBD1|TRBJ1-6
TGCGCCAGCAGCTCCGGGACAGTGAATAATTCACCCCTCCACTTT
CASSSGTVNNSPLHF
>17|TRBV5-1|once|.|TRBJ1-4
TGCGCCAGCAGCTTGGATGATACAGCCACCACTTGGGAAAAACTGTTTTTT
CASSLDDTATTWEKLFF
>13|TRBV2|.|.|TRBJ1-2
TGTGCCAGCAGTGAAATCTCCGGGTTCGGCTACACCTTC
CASSEISGFGYTF
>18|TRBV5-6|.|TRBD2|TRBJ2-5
TGTGCCAGCAGTTCATTCGGGGGGCAGCGGGGGCGCACAGAGACCCAGTACTTC
CASSSFGGQRGRTETQYF
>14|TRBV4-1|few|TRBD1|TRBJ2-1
TGCGCCAGCAGCCAAGCTGACAGGGAAAATGAGCAGTTCTTC
CASSQADRENEQFF
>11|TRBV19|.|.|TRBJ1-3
TGTGCCACCAGACTTGGAAACACCATATATTTT
CATRLGNTIYF
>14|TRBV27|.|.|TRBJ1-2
TGTGCCAGCAGTTTTACAGGACCCTCCTATGGCTACACCTTC
CASSFTGPSYGYTF
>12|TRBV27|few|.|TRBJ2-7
TGTGCCAGCAGTTCCCGCTCCTACGAGCAGTACTTC
CASSSRSYEQYF
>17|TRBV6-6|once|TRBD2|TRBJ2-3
TGTGCCAGCAGTCTGACTAGCGGGGGAGCTAGCACAGATACGCAGTATTTT
CASSLTSGGASTDTQYF
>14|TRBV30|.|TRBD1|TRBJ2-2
TGTGCCTTGCAGGGGGTAGCGTCTGCCGGGGAGCTGTTTTTT
CALQGVASAGELFF
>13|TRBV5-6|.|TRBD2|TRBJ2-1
TGTGCCAGCACCGTACTAGCGGACAATGAGCAGTTCTTC
CASTVLADNEQFF
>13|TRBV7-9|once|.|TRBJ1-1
TGTGCCAGCAGACTAACAGGGAGCACTGAAGCTTTCTTT
CASRLTGSTEAFF
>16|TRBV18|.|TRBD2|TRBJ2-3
TGTGCCAGCTCGCCACTAGCGGGGGGGCAGACAGATACGCAGTATTTT
CASSPLAGGQTDTQYF
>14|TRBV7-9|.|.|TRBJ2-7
TGTGCCAGCAGCTTAGCGGTAGCGACCTACGAGCAGTACTTC
CASSLAVATYEQYF
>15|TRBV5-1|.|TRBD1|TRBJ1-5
TGCGCCAGCAGCTTGGAGGGACAGCGCAATCAGCCCCAGCATTTT
CASSLEGQRNQPQHF
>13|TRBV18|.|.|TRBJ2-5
TGTGCCAGCTCACCAGGCCTAGGAGAGACCCAGTACTTC
CASSPGLGETQYF
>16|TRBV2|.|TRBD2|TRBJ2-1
TGTGCCAGCAGTGAATGGGGGAGGGTGGCGTCGGATGAGCAGTTCTTC
CASSEWGRVASDEQFF
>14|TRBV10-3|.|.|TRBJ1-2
TGTGCCATCAGTGAGTCGAACAGGGTAGATGGCTACACCTTC
CAISESNRVDGYTF
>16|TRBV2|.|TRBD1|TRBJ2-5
TGTGCCAGCAGAAGAACGACAGGGGGCAAGGGAGAGACCCAGTACTTC
CASRRTTGGKGETQYF
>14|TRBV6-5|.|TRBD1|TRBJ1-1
TGTGCCAGCAGTTATGAGGGGGCGTACACTGAAGCTTTCTTT
CASSYEGAYTEAFF
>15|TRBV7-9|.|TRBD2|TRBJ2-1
TGTGCCAGCAGCTCGGGACTAGCGAACTACAATGAGCAGTTCTTC
CASSSGLANYNEQFF
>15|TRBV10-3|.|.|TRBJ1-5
TGTGCCATCAGTGAGTCGACTGGCGGGAATCAGCCCCAGCATTTT
CAISESTGGNQPQHF
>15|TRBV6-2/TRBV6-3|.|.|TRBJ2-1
TGTGCCAGCAGTTATCGGGCGGGGCTTTACAATGAGCAGTTCTTC
CASSYRAGLYNEQFF
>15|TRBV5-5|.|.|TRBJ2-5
TGTGCCAGCAGCTTGGTAGGCGGGTTCCAAGAGACCCAGTACTTC
CASSLVGGFQETQYF
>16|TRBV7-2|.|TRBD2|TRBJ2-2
TGTGCCAGCAGCCTTTGGACTAGTGGTAGTTCCGGGGAGCTGTTTTTT
CASSLWTSGSSGELFF
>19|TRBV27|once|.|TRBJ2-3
TGTGCCAGCAGTCCCAGGGGCCCCGGACCAGAAGAAGGCACAGATACGCAGTATTTT
CASSPRGPGPEEGTDTQYF
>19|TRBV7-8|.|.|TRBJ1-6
TGTGCCAGCAGCTTCGCCCGAGGAGTGGAGTCCGTCTATAATTCACCCCTCCACTTT
CASSFARGVESVYNSPLHF
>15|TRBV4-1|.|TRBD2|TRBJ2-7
TGCGCCAGCAGCCAAGTTCAAACTAGCGGCTACGAGCAGTACTTC
CASSQVQTSGYEQYF
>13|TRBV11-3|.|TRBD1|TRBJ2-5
TGTGCCAGCAGCGCCAGGGGGAAAGAGACCCAGTACTTC
CASSARGKETQYF
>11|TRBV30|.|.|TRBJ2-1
TGTGCCGGGGCCGGTCACAATGAGCAGTTCTTC
CAGAGHNEQFF
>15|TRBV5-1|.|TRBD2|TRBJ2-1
TGCGCCAGCAGCTTACCCCCGGGACTAGGGAATGAGCAGTTCTTC
CASSLPPGLGNEQFF
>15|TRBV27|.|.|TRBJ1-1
TGTGCCAGCAGTTTAAAGGGGGGGATGAACACTGAAGCTTTCTTT
CASSLKGGMNTEAFF
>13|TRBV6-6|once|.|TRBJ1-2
TGTGCCAGCAGTTACGGAGGGGTGGATGGCTACACCTTC
CASSYGGVDGYTF